These 14 T cell receptor beta chains were all obtained from the same sample, sequenced in a study of T-cell memory formation after mild COVID-19. TCRdb recomputed calls from the 5' RACE reads with MiXCR, one row per CDR3 protein. The table records roughly 200,000 distinct CDR3 sequences, 9.5% to 10% of them present only once. Sequenced input: PBMCs or a T cell subset sorted from them (not recorded which). The receptors derive from a man in his late teens or twenties who had mild COVID-19 (a few samples of this study predate the infection). Cell type and time point are not known.

V and J are TRBV7-2 and TRBJ2-1; TRBD2 matches at 10 bases. The CDR3 is 18 residues long. Germline V gene data show CDR1 as SGHTA and CDR2 as FQGNSA. Trimming at V came to 5 bases and at J to 3 bases, leaving 13 bases not matched to a gene. The CDR3 spells CASSPPGGSGGLYNEQFF. As DNA, the CDR3 is TGTGCCAGCAGCCCGCCGGGCGGTAGCGGGGGGCTCTACAATGAGCAGTTCTTC.

Many counts were recorded for this clonotype. This chain uses TRBV6-5 with TRBJ2-2; weak D call: TRBD1 (6 bases). In germline, CDR1 is MNHEY, CDR2 SVGAGI. The CDR3 is made up of 17 amino acids. V was clipped by 2 bases and J by 4 bases, with 17 bases between them. This CDR3 is CASSYERYRVGTGELFF. The CDR3 nucleotides read TGTGCCAGCAGTTACGAACGGTACAGGGTCGGCACCGGGGAGCTGTTTTTT.

This clonotype was found a few times. The gene calls are TRBV7-9 and TRBJ1-3, with D unresolved. The CDR3 runs 11 residues. With 2 bases removed from V and 7 bases from J, the gap between germline ends came to 3 bases. Germline V gene lookup returns CDR1 SEHNR and CDR2 FQNEAQ (reference sequence). The CDR3 loop reads CASSLMNTIYF. The CDR3 bases are TGTGCCAGCAGCTTAATGAACACCATATATTTT.

This clonotype was recorded at least ten times. The chain carries TRBV7-3 and TRBJ2-1; possibly TRBD1 for D (6 bases). Germline CDR1 SGHTA, CDR2 FQGTGA. The CDR3 runs 13 residues. V lost 3 bases to trimming and J lost 6 bases, with 9 bases between them. The CDR3 nucleotides are TGTGCCAGCAGCTTCAGGGGAGCCAATGAGCAGTTCTTC. Protein sequence: CASSFRGANEQFF.

J is TRBJ2-2 and V is TRBV5-5, with a tentative D call TRBD2 (5 bases). V lost 5 bases and J lost 1, with 12 bases in between. Germline CDR1 is SGHKS and CDR2 is YYEKEE (reference sequence). There are 15 residues in the CDR3. This CDR3 reads CASSGGRGNTGELFF. The CDR3 bases are TGTGCCAGCAGTGGAGGTCGGGGGAACACCGGGGAGCTGTTTTTT. Variable domain in full (rest from reference TRBV5-5 and TRBJ2-2): DAGVTQSPTHLIKTRGQQVTLRCSPISGHKSVSWYQQVLGQGPQFIFQYYEKEERGRGNFPDRFSARQFPNYSSELNVNALLLGDSALYLCASSGGRGNTGELFFGEGSRLTVL.

This clonotype was observed a handful of times. This chain uses TRBV12-3 or TRBV12-4 with TRBJ2-7; TRBD2 is a possible D gene (5 bases). There are 13 residues in the CDR3. Trimming left V 8 bases short and J 0 bases short, with 11 bases between. In DNA form, the CDR3 reads TGTGCCAGCTTAGGTGGGAGCTCCTACGAGCAGTACTTC. Translating it yields CASLGGSSYEQYF.

This clonotype was seen more than once but under ten times. The chain uses TRBV7-2 and TRBJ1-1, with D possibly matching TRBD1 (5 bases). The CDR3 has 13 amino acids. Trimming removed 3 bases from V and 7 bases from J, with 12 bases in between. Germline V CDR1 and CDR2: SGHTA, FQGNSA. The CDR3, as DNA: TGTGCCAGCAGCTTGGCGCACAGGAGTGAAGCTTTCTTT. As protein: CASSLAHRSEAFF.

The gene calls are TRBV3-1 and TRBJ1-1, with D uncertain. V was clipped by 0 bases and J by 5 bases, with 13 bases between them. Germline V gene data show CDR1 as LGHDT and CDR2 as YNNKEL (reference sequence). There are 15 residues in the CDR3. The CDR3 reads CASSQEVGDRTEAFF. The CDR3, as DNA: TGTGCCAGCAGCCAAGAAGTTGGGGATCGGACTGAAGCTTTCTTT.

This clonotype was observed once. This chain links TRBV28 with TRBJ2-2; the match to TRBD2 covers 7 bases. The CDR3 is 15 amino acids. J gave up 4 bases and V 2 bases, and 4 bases lay outside the gene matches. Looked up from germline, CDR1 is MDHEN and CDR2 is SYDVKM. Here the CDR3 reads CASSLGGVLTGELFF. The CDR3 nucleotides read TGTGCCAGCAGTTTAGGGGGGGTCCTCACCGGGGAGCTGTTTTTT.

The V call is TRBV10-3, the J call TRBJ2-1; 15 bases agree with TRBD2. With V trimmed by 6 bases and J by 10 bases, 7 bases remained unmatched. Germline assignment: CDR1 ENHRY and CDR2 SYGVKD. The CDR3 is 15 amino acids. DNA for the CDR3: TGTGCCATCAGACTGGGACTAGCGGGGGGAGAGGAGCAGTTCTTC. It encodes CAIRLGLAGGEEQFF.

This clonotype came up many times. The rearrangement joins TRBV29-1 to TRBJ2-1; perhaps TRBD1 as D (5 bases). This CDR3 comprises 16 residues. V shed 0 bases and J shed 0 bases, with 12 bases lying between them. Germline values: CDR1 SQVTM, CDR2 ANQGSEA. The CDR3 spells CSVEDPQGISYNEQFF. The CDR3 nucleotides are TGCAGCGTTGAAGATCCCCAGGGTATCTCCTACAATGAGCAGTTCTTC.

Many counts were recorded for this clonotype. The chain uses TRBV20-1 and TRBJ1-5; no clear D gene. Trimming took 3 bases from V and 3 from J, leaving 6 bases between them. The CDR3 covers 12 residues. The germline V gene has CDR1 DFQATT and CDR2 SNEGSKA (reference sequence). The CDR3 DNA sequence: TGCAGTGCTAGCGTTGTCAATCAGCCCCAGCATTTT. It is translated as CSASVVNQPQHF.

The chain recombines TRBV4-1 with TRBJ1-5; no reliable D call. V lost 0 bases and J 6 bases, leaving 6 bases between the germline ends. The V gene's germline CDR1 is MGHRA and CDR2 YSYEKL. The CDR3 loop spans 13 amino acids. The CDR3 protein is CASSQDAGQPQHF. The CDR3 DNA sequence: TGCGCCAGCAGCCAAGATGCGGGTCAGCCCCAGCATTTT.

This clonotype appeared a few times. This chain uses TRBV11-2 with TRBJ2-3, with 7 bases lining up with TRBD1. The CDR3 runs to 15 residues. Per the germline V gene, CDR1 is SGHAT and CDR2 is FQNNGV. V was clipped by 5 bases and J by 4 bases; unmatched bases: 9. The CDR3 is CASSPGTALSDTQYF. The CDR3 coding sequence is TGTGCCAGCAGCCCCGGGACAGCCCTCTCAGATACGCAGTATTTT.